The 32 T cell receptor beta chains reported below all come from one sample, sequenced in a study of CD8 T cells in ankylosing spondylitis (dated by TCRdb to about 2017). The paper as a whole reports these results and caveats: Blood from ankylosing spondylitis patients appeared to be characterized by a TCR beta motif composed of under ten highly homologous amino acid variants.

These receptors lack a known antigen. The library was made by 5' RACE. The instrument given in TCRdb is Illumina HiSeq 2500. TCRdb trimmed the raw reads at Q25, called clones with MiXCR and kept productive beta chains. Each CDR3 protein gets just one entry, which takes the most common genes and DNA from the rows behind it. Here the sample has about 500,000 distinct CDR3 sequences; about 12% occur a single time. The top ten constitute approximately 6.2% of the sample. Material: blood, either unsorted or a sorted T cell fraction (not recorded which). These receptors originate from a male donor with ankylosing spondylitis.

This clonotype was seen more than once but under ten times. The DNA for the CDR3 is TGTGCCAGCAGCCCCACCACAGGGAACGAGCAGTACTTC. It encodes CASSPTTGNEQYF. The chain couples TRBV7-9 to TRBJ2-7, with D possibly TRBD1 on 6 matching bases. The CDR3 is 13 amino acids. CDR1 and CDR2 from the germline V gene are SEHNR and FQNEAQ (reference sequence). V lost 5 bases, J lost 5 bases, and 13 bases lay in between.

The table lists this clonotype with a count of one. Since a much larger clone is just one base distant, this may be a read error. The rearrangement uses TRBV5-1 and TRBJ2-7, with 9 bases that match TRBD1. Germline V lookup: CDR1 SGHRS, CDR2 YFSETQ. V was clipped by 4 bases and J by 8 bases; unmatched bases: 13. The CDR3 is 15 amino acids. CDR3 loop: CASSLGSGQGFKQYF. The CDR3 DNA reads TGCGCCAGCAGCCTGGGGTCGGGACAGGGTTTCAAGCAGTACTTC.

This clonotype was picked up many times. V usage is TRBV29-1 and J usage is TRBJ2-7; no clear D. Germline V gene lookup returns CDR1 SQVTM and CDR2 ANQGSEA. V lost 3 bases, J lost 2 bases, and 14 bases lay in between. The length of the CDR3 is 14 residues. The CDR3 bases are TGCAGCGTTGAGTTCAGCAATCGTGCCTACGAGCAGTACTTC. It codes for CSVEFSNRAYEQYF.

The chain has TRBV6-4 and TRBJ2-3; 16 bases line up with TRBD2. The germline V gene has CDR1 MRHNA and CDR2 SNTAGT. The CDR3 is 20 residues long. V gave up 10 bases and J gave up 5 bases; unmatched junction bases: 21. The CDR3 sequence is CATRARPGLAGGPRVDTQYF. As DNA, the CDR3 is TGTGCCACCCGGGCTCGACCGGGACTAGCGGGAGGGCCCCGGGTAGATACGCAGTATTTT.

The CDR3 DNA follows: TGTGCCAGCAGCAAAGTTTCAGGGCCCACACCTAATGAGCAGTTCTTC. Translated: CASSKVSGPTPNEQFF. The V gene is TRBV21-1, the J gene TRBJ2-1; TRBD2, the table's D call, was not compared with the DNA. TRBV21-1 is an annotated pseudogene. The CDR3 is made up of 16 amino acids.

The chain uses TRBV12-3 or TRBV12-4 and TRBJ2-1; 16 bases are shared with TRBD2. With 4 bases clipped from V and 10 bases from J, the junction kept 4 bases outside the gene matches. The CDR3 has 15 residues. The CDR3 sequence: CASSSGTSGGGEQFF. CDR3 nucleotide sequence: TGTGCCAGCAGTTCCGGGACTAGCGGGGGGGGCGAGCAGTTCTTC.

This clonotype was detected only a few times. The genes are TRBV6-1 and TRBJ1-5; tentatively, D is TRBD1 (6 bases). Trimming took 6 bases from V and 5 from J, leaving 17 bases between them. There are 15 residues in the CDR3. CDR1 and CDR2 (germline): MNHNS, SASEGT. The CDR3 DNA reads TGTGCCAGCAGGCCGTTAGAGGGGGTCGATCAGCCCCAGCATTTT. Translating gives CASRPLEGVDQPQHF.

The chain links TRBV20-1 to TRBJ1-5; 7 positions match TRBD1. Per germline, CDR1 DFQATT and CDR2 SNEGSKA (reference sequence). J was trimmed by 1 base and V by 6 bases; bases with no gene match: 6. CDR3 length: 14 amino acids. DNA of the CDR3: TGCAGTGCAACTCAGGGGGAGAGCAATCAGCCCCAGCATTTT. It is translated as CSATQGESNQPQHF.

This clonotype was counted only a few times. The genes are TRBV20-1 and TRBJ2-1; D is possibly TRBD2 (5 bases). Germline V gives CDR1 DFQATT, CDR2 SNEGSKA (reference sequence). V was clipped by 6 bases and J by 7 bases, with 10 bases between them. This CDR3 spans 11 amino acids. CDR3 sequence (DNA): TGCAGTGCCCAACGCGGGAATGAGCAGTTCTTC. It encodes CSAQRGNEQFF.

The sample holds many counts of this clonotype. The chain couples TRBV7-8 to TRBJ1-5, with D tentatively TRBD1 (6 bases). Between the trimmed V and J ends, which lost 5 bases and 0 bases, there was a span of 20 bases. The germline gives CDR1 SGHVS, CDR2 FQNEAQ. The CDR3 spans 18 residues. The CDR3 here is CASSLGGAGINSNQPQHF. CDR3 in DNA: TGTGCCAGCAGCCTCGGGGGGGCCGGAATTAATAGCAATCAGCCCCAGCATTTT.

This clonotype was recorded a few times. The chain uses TRBV15 and TRBJ2-3; no definite D call. The germline gives CDR1 LNHNV, CDR2 YYDKDF (reference sequence). V lost 1 base, J lost 0 bases, and 11 bases lay in between. The CDR3 runs 16 residues. Here the CDR3 reads CATSRGASPSTDTQYF. The CDR3 bases are TGTGCCACCAGCAGAGGGGCCTCCCCTAGCACAGATACGCAGTATTTT.

As concerns this clonotype: A much bigger clone sits one base away, suggesting this may be a read error. The chain joins TRBV27 to TRBJ2-7, with D unresolved. Trimming stripped 2 bases from V and 0 bases from J, with 5 bases between. The CDR3 is 13 amino acids. Germline V gives CDR1 MNHEY, CDR2 SMNVEV (reference sequence). CDR3 DNA sequence: TGTGCCAGCAGTTTAAAGGACTCCTACGAGCAGTACTTC. This sequence encodes CASSLKDSYEQYF.

The sample holds many counts of this clonotype. The genes are TRBV10-3 and TRBJ2-3; D is ambiguous. The germline V gene encodes CDR1 ENHRY and CDR2 SYGVKD. The ends were cut back, 0 bases at V and 3 bases at J, with 10 bases in the middle. This CDR3 has 15 amino acids. CDR3 nucleotides: TGTGCCATCAGTGAGTCTTCGGCCACGACAGATACGCAGTATTTT. Translated: CAISESSATTDTQYF.

This clonotype was counted only a few times. V gene TRBV12-3 or TRBV12-4 combines with J gene TRBJ1-2; the D gene is possibly TRBD1 (6 bases). Trimming took 1 base from V and 3 from J, leaving 9 bases between them. The CDR3 has 14 residues. CDR3 loop: CASSLGAGDYGYTF. CDR3 DNA: TGTGCCAGCAGTTTAGGTGCAGGGGACTATGGCTACACCTTC.

In its sample, this clonotype was seen many times. The rearrangement uses TRBV5-1 and TRBJ2-1; 10 bases match TRBD2. Trimming took 5 bases from V and 0 from J; bases not matched to a gene: 2. Germline V gene lookup returns CDR1 SGHRS and CDR2 YFSETQ. The CDR3 sequence is 15 residues long. The CDR3 DNA reads as TGCGCCAGCAGAACTAGCGGGATCTCCTACAATGAGCAGTTCTTC. Translation: CASRTSGISYNEQFF. The complete variable domain, with remaining parts taken from reference TRBV5-1 and TRBJ2-1, reads KAGVTQTPRYLIKTRGQQVTLSCSPISGHRSVSWYQQTPGQGLQFLFEYFSETQRNKGNFPGRFSGRQFSNSRSEMNVSTLELGDSALYLCASRTSGISYNEQFFGPGTRLTVL.

There are many counts of this clonotype. The chain couples TRBV7-2 to TRBJ2-7; D is possibly TRBD2 (6 bases). V shed 0 bases and J shed 3 bases, with 18 bases lying between them. CDR3 size: 17 residues. The germline V gene has CDR1 SGHTA and CDR2 FQGNSA. The CDR3 loop reads CASSLAGGVASYYEQYV. The CDR3 DNA sequence: TGTGCCAGCAGCTTAGCCGGAGGGGTAGCGTCATACTACGAGCAGTACGTC.

This clonotype was picked up many times. The J gene is TRBJ1-2, the V gene TRBV12-3 or TRBV12-4; D unclear. The CDR3 loop spans 11 amino acids. Between the trimmed V and J ends, which lost 3 bases and 8 bases, there was a span of 7 bases. CDR3 amino acids: CASSLREGYTF. In nucleotides, the CDR3 is TGTGCCAGCAGTTTGCGGGAAGGCTACACCTTC.

This clonotype has only a few counts. The CDR3 spells CASRAGHRGGNEQFF. As DNA, the CDR3 is TGCGCCAGCAGAGCCGGGCACAGGGGAGGCAATGAGCAGTTCTTC. The gene calls are TRBV5-1 and TRBJ2-1; a weak D match, TRBD1 (7 bases). V was shortened by 5 bases and J by 6 bases, with 18 bases between the two germline ends. Germline V gene sequence: CDR1 SGHRS, CDR2 YFSETQ. CDR3 length: 15 residues. Combining the CDR3 with reference TRBV5-1 and TRBJ2-1 gives the whole variable domain KAGVTQTPRYLIKTRGQQVTLSCSPISGHRSVSWYQQTPGQGLQFLFEYFSETQRNKGNFPGRFSGRQFSNSRSEMNVSTLELGDSALYLCASRAGHRGGNEQFFGPGTRLTVL.

This clonotype occurred a few times. V and J are TRBV7-8 and TRBJ2-3; 11 positions agree with TRBD2. After removal of 3 bases from V and 5 bases from J, the junction contained 10 bases not matched to a gene. This CDR3 is 17 amino acids long. Germline V CDR1 and CDR2: SGHVS, FQNEAQ. CDR3 in amino acids: CASSFGTSGIRGDTQYF. The CDR3 region has the DNA TGTGCCAGCAGCTTTGGGACTAGCGGCATACGAGGAGATACGCAGTATTTT.

This clonotype was seen repeatedly, ten times or more. The genes are TRBV18 and TRBJ2-5; weak D call: TRBD1 (5 bases). Germline values: CDR1 KGHSH, CDR2 LQKENI. The CDR3 sequence is 13 residues long. Trimming cost V 8 bases and J 1 base, with 11 bases left between them. The CDR3, as DNA: TGTGCCAGCAGTCCAGGGTCCCAAGAGACCCAGTACTTC. Translation gives CASSPGSQETQYF.

The CDR3 coding sequence is TGTGCCAGCAGCTCCCGGGACAGGAGTGAGCAGTTCTTC. It specifies CASSSRDRSEQFF. The chain is built from TRBV7-8 and TRBJ2-1; 8 bases agree with TRBD1. Looked up from germline, CDR1 is SGHVS and CDR2 is FQNEAQ. Trimming at V came to 4 bases and at J to 9 bases, leaving 5 bases not matched to a gene. The CDR3 is 13 amino acids.

The gene calls are TRBV10-3 and TRBJ2-5; D is unresolved. The CDR3 spans 14 residues. The ends were cut back, 4 bases at V and 1 base at J, with 10 bases in the middle. CDR1 is ENHRY and CDR2 is SYGVKD in the germline V gene. CDR3 nucleotides: TGTGCCATCAGTGCCTCAGGCTTCCAAGAGACCCAGTACTTC. Its translation: CAISASGFQETQYF.

The rearrangement uses TRBV5-1 and TRBJ2-1, with 7 bases matching TRBD2. The germline V gene has CDR1 SGHRS and CDR2 YFSETQ. The CDR3 loop spans 14 amino acids. V gave up 1 base and J gave up 5 bases; unmatched junction bases: 3. CDR3 residues: CASSLTSADNEQFF. In DNA, the CDR3 is TGCGCCAGCAGCTTGACTAGCGCAGACAATGAGCAGTTCTTC.

This clonotype was recorded many times. The rearrangement uses TRBV6-1 and TRBJ1-5, with a tentative D call TRBD1 (5 bases). V lost 4 bases and J 4 bases, leaving 14 bases between the germline ends. The CDR3 has 15 amino acids. Germline V lookup: CDR1 MNHNS, CDR2 SASEGT. Here the CDR3 reads CASSGGVSDNQPQHF. As DNA, the CDR3 is TGTGCCAGCAGTGGGGGGGTTTCGGATAATCAGCCCCAGCATTTT.

The table lists this clonotype with a few counts. The chain has TRBV3-1 and TRBJ2-5, with D hard to call. V was trimmed by 0 bases and J by 7 bases, leaving 3 bases between them. Germline CDR1 reads LGHDT; CDR2 reads YNNKEL (reference sequence). The CDR3 extends over 11 amino acids. CDR3 in DNA: TGTGCCAGCAGCCAAGAGTTGACCCAGTACTTC. Translation gives CASSQELTQYF.

The J gene is TRBJ1-1, the V gene TRBV2; D unresolved. The V and J ends lost 3 bases and 6 bases respectively, with 11 bases between them. The CDR3 runs 13 residues. Germline CDR1 is SNHLY and CDR2 is FYNNEI. The CDR3 coding sequence is TGTGCCAGCAGTGAGGGCGTAGGTGCTGAAGCTTTCTTT. Its translation: CASSEGVGAEAFF.

CDR3 in amino acids: CASSSIMPPDEQFF. The CDR3 bases are TGTGCCAGCAGCTCTATAATGCCCCCCGATGAGCAGTTCTTC. The chain employs TRBV7-6 and TRBJ2-1; D not certain. Looked up from germline, CDR1 is SGHVS and CDR2 is FNYEAQ. This CDR3 region has 14 residues. Trimming cost V 4 bases and J 8 bases, with 15 bases left between them.

This clonotype was seen only a few times. V usage is TRBV5-1 and J usage is TRBJ1-4; 7 nucleotides align to TRBD1. The CDR3 sequence is 15 residues long. From germline, CDR1 is SGHRS and CDR2 YFSETQ. The junction had 5 bases not matched to a gene; V was cut back by 4 bases and J by 2 bases. The CDR3 DNA reads TGCGCCAGCAGCACAGGGACAGCTACTAATGAAAAACTGTTTTTT. The encoded protein is CASSTGTATNEKLFF. Full variable domain (missing parts from reference TRBV5-1 and TRBJ1-4): KAGVTQTPRYLIKTRGQQVTLSCSPISGHRSVSWYQQTPGQGLQFLFEYFSETQRNKGNFPGRFSGRQFSNSRSEMNVSTLELGDSALYLCASSTGTATNEKLFFGSGTQLSVL.

This rearrangement joins TRBV2 to TRBJ2-3; no clear D. V was pared by 4 bases and J by 4 bases, with 12 bases between. This CDR3 contains 14 residues. CDR1 is SNHLY, CDR2 FYNNEI, per germline. CDR3 sequence: CASSAETDADTQYF. The CDR3 DNA follows: TGTGCCAGCAGTGCAGAAACAGACGCAGATACGCAGTATTTT.

This clonotype was seen more than once but under ten times. The J gene is TRBJ2-7, the V gene TRBV20-1, with 10 nucleotides matching TRBD1. In germline, CDR1 is DFQATT, CDR2 SNEGSKA (reference sequence). The CDR3 has 15 amino acids. J lost 7 bases, V lost 0 bases, and 9 bases had no gene match. Here the CDR3 reads CSARDRRQGAGEQYF. The CDR3 bases are TGCAGTGCTAGAGATAGGAGACAGGGGGCAGGGGAGCAGTACTTC.

The CDR3 region has the DNA TGCGCCAGCAGTGCAGAGGGACAGGGGTCTGGCTCTGGGGCCAACGTCCTGACTTTC. This gives the protein CASSAEGQGSGSGANVLTF. The genes are TRBV10-1 and TRBJ2-6; 10 bases agree with TRBD1. The CDR3 has 19 residues. The V gene end was trimmed by 4 bases and the J gene end by 0 bases; junction bases not matched to a gene: 9. Germline V lookup: CDR1 WNHNN, CDR2 SYGVQD (reference sequence).

The CDR3 region is CASSLGGGVETQYF. The DNA of the CDR3 is TGTGCCAGCAGCTTAGGGGGGGGGGTAGAGACCCAGTACTTC. The chain joins TRBV11-2 to TRBJ2-5; 7 bases line up with TRBD2. Germline CDR1 and CDR2: SGHAT and FQNNGV. Trimming at V came to 1 base and at J to 4 bases, leaving 3 bases not matched to a gene. CDR3 length: 14 residues.